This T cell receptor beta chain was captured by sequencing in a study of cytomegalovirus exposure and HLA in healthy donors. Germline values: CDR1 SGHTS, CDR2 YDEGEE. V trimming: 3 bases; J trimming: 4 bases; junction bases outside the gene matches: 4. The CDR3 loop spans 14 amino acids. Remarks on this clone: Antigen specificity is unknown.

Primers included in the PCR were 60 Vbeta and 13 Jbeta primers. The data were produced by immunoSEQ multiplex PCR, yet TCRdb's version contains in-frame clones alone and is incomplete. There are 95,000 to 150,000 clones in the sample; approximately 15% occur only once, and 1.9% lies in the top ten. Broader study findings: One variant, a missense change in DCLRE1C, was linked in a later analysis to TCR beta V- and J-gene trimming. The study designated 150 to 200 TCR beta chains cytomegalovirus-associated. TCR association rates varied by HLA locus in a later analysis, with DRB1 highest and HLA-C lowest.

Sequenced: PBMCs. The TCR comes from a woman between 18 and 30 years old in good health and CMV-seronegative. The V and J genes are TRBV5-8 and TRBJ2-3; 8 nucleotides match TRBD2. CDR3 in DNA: TGTGCCAGCAGCTACAGGACTAGCCCAGATACGCAGTATTTT. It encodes CASSYRTSPDTQYF.